These 24 T cell receptor beta chains were all obtained from the same sample, sequenced in a study of identical twins. One entry per CDR3 protein, called by TCRdb with MiXCR from the 5' RACE reads. The table has fewer than 550,000 distinct CDR3 sequences, 14% seen once. The same data also contributed to another study, on yellow fever vaccine responses in identical twins.

Sequencing was done on a sample of CD4+ T cells sorted from blood. The source of these receptors is a woman between 18 and 29 years old in good health.

The chain has TRBV18 and TRBJ2-1, with D maybe TRBD2 (5 bases). V was pared by 3 bases and J by 9 bases, with 21 bases between. The germline CDR1 and CDR2 sequences are KGHSH and LQKENI. The CDR3 spans 16 residues. CDR3 sequence: CASSPPSRGERGEQFF. The CDR3, as DNA: TGTGCCAGCTCACCCCCGTCCCGGGGAGAGCGAGGTGAGCAGTTCTTC.

The J gene is TRBJ1-1, the V gene TRBV9; D gene ambiguous. V was trimmed by 0 bases and J by 7 bases, leaving 10 bases between them. The germline gives CDR1 SGDLS, CDR2 YYNGEE. CDR3 length: 13 amino acids. The CDR3 sequence: CASSVVSWSEAFF. CDR3 in DNA: TGTGCCAGCAGCGTAGTATCATGGAGTGAAGCTTTCTTT.

There are a few counts of this clonotype. CDR3 DNA sequence: TGTGCCAGTAAAAACCGGGACAGTTACTCCTACGAGCAGTACTTC. This codes for CASKNRDSYSYEQYF. This chain uses TRBV5-5 with TRBJ2-7, with TRBD1 identical over 7 bases. V was pared by 8 bases and J by 0 bases, with 11 bases of the junction left unmatched. CDR1 is SGHKS and CDR2 is YYEKEE in the germline V gene (reference sequence). The CDR3 contains 15 residues.

V and J are TRBV5-1 and TRBJ2-7; TRBD1 matches at 11 bases. V gave up 3 bases and J gave up 4 bases; unmatched junction bases: 9. The CDR3 sequence is 16 residues long. CDR1 and CDR2 from the germline V gene are SGHRS and YFSETQ. CDR3 DNA sequence: TGCGCCAGCAGCTGGGGACCGGGACAGGGGGTGTACGAGCAGTACTTC. Protein sequence: CASSWGPGQGVYEQYF. Full variable domain (remainder filled in from reference TRBV5-1 and TRBJ2-7): KAGVTQTPRYLIKTRGQQVTLSCSPISGHRSVSWYQQTPGQGLQFLFEYFSETQRNKGNFPGRFSGRQFSNSRSEMNVSTLELGDSALYLCASSWGPGQGVYEQYFGPGTRLTVT.

The chain joins TRBV6-2 or TRBV6-3 to TRBJ2-5, with a tentative D call TRBD1 (7 bases). Germline CDR1 is MNHEY and CDR2 is SVGEGT. CDR3 length: 20 residues. Trimming left V 6 bases short and J 3 bases short, with 32 bases between. The CDR3 loop is CASSPPTGTYTGWEKETQYF. Written as DNA, the CDR3 is TGTGCCAGCAGCCCGCCGACAGGGACTTACACCGGGTGGGAAAAAGAGACCCAGTACTTC.

The rearrangement links TRBV18 to TRBJ1-2, with D possibly matching TRBD1 (5 bases). The CDR3 covers 15 residues. CDR1 and CDR2 from the germline V gene are KGHSH and LQKENI. V gave up 1 base and J gave up 6 bases, with 15 bases separating them. CDR3 sequence reads: CASSPQTGPNNGYTF. As DNA, the CDR3 is TGTGCCAGCTCACCACAGACGGGACCCAACAATGGCTACACCTTC. The full variable domain, with the rest looked up from reference TRBV18 and TRBJ1-2, is NAGVMQNPRHLVRRRGQEARLRCSPMKGHSHVYWYRQLPEEGLKFMVYLQKENIIDESGMPKERFSAEFPKEGPSILRIQQVVRGDSAAYFCASSPQTGPNNGYTFGSGTRLTVV.

The J gene is TRBJ2-7, the V gene TRBV7-3; tentative D call: TRBD2 (5 bases). CDR3 length equals 14 residues. V was cut by 2 bases and J by 6 bases, with 14 bases left in between. In germline, CDR1 is SGHTA, CDR2 FQGTGA. The CDR3 here is CASSLSGGSSEQYF. The CDR3 coding sequence is TGTGCCAGCAGCTTATCAGGTGGGAGTAGCGAGCAGTACTTC.

This clonotype was detected a few times. V gene TRBV20-1 combines with J gene TRBJ2-7; no firm D call. The CDR3 consists of 15 residues. V was clipped by 0 bases and J by 5 bases, with 17 bases between them. CDR1 and CDR2 from the germline V gene are DFQATT and SNEGSKA (reference sequence). CDR3 in DNA: TGCAGTGCTAGAGATCGCGAATCCCGCCCAAACGAGCAGTACTTC. Encoded protein: CSARDRESRPNEQYF.

This clonotype was counted many times. The V call is TRBV5-1, the J call TRBJ2-5; D is perhaps TRBD1 (6 bases). The germline gives CDR1 SGHRS, CDR2 YFSETQ. With 4 bases removed from V and 5 bases from J, the gap between germline ends came to 12 bases. The CDR3 spans 13 residues. This CDR3 is CASSDRYSETQYF. The DNA for the CDR3 is TGCGCCAGCAGCGACAGGTATTCTGAGACCCAGTACTTC.

This clonotype was seen a few times. The chain has TRBV20-1 and TRBJ2-5, with D possibly TRBD2 on 6 matching bases. CDR3 size: 15 residues. Germline-derived CDR1 and CDR2 are DFQATT and SNEGSKA (reference sequence). Trimming took off 6 bases at V and 5 bases at J, with 22 bases between the two ends. In nucleotides, the CDR3 is TGCAGTGCCCTTTGGGGAGGCAGGGTCGGTGAGACCCAGTACTTC. Protein: CSALWGGRVGETQYF.

The rearrangement uses TRBV6-1 and TRBJ1-5; D is perhaps TRBD1 (6 bases). The V and J ends lost 4 bases and 4 bases respectively, with 14 bases between them. The CDR3 is 15 amino acids. Germline CDR1 reads MNHNS; CDR2 reads SASEGT. CDR3 residues: CASSVWGRENQPQHF. Written as DNA, the CDR3 is TGTGCCAGCAGTGTTTGGGGGCGGGAAAATCAGCCCCAGCATTTT.

The chain uses TRBV28 and TRBJ1-6; the match to TRBD1 covers 7 bases. Germline V gene lookup returns CDR1 MDHEN and CDR2 SYDVKM. J was trimmed by 9 bases and V by 4 bases; bases with no gene match: 6. CDR3 length: 14 residues. The DNA for the CDR3 is TGTGCCAGCAGTTATCAGGGGGGGGGTTCACCCCTCCACTTT. The encoded protein is CASSYQGGGSPLHF.

The chain links TRBV19 to TRBJ2-2; the D is unclear. V dropped 2 bases and J dropped 0 bases, with 4 bases sitting between them. The CDR3 loop spans 14 amino acids. Germline V gene lookup returns CDR1 LNHDA and CDR2 SQIVND (reference sequence). CDR3 coding DNA: TGTGCCAGTAGTATACGCTCGAACACCGGGGAGCTGTTTTTT. This gives the protein CASSIRSNTGELFF.

This clonotype showed up just a few times. The J gene is TRBJ2-2, the V gene TRBV3-1; 10 bases align to TRBD2. The CDR3 spans 18 residues. J lost 0 bases, V lost 1 base, and 5 bases had no gene match. The germline gives CDR1 LGHDT, CDR2 YNNKEL (reference sequence). CDR3: CASSQGHSGGTNTGELFF. In DNA, the CDR3 is TGTGCCAGCAGCCAAGGCCATAGCGGGGGGACGAACACCGGGGAGCTGTTTTTT. The full variable domain, its missing parts supplied by reference TRBV3-1 and TRBJ2-2, is DTAVSQTPKYLVTQMGNDKSIKCEQNLGHDTMYWYKQDSKKFLKIMFSYNNKELIINETVPNRFSPKSPDKAHLNLHINSLELGDSAVYFCASSQGHSGGTNTGELFFGEGSRLTVL.

Only a few counts were recorded for this clonotype. V gene TRBV24-1 combines with J gene TRBJ2-1, with D perhaps TRBD2 (6 bases). This CDR3 is built from 13 residues. The V end lost 7 bases, the J end lost 9 bases, and 15 bases lay between the germline ends. Germline V lookup: CDR1 KGHDR, CDR2 SFDVKD. As DNA, the CDR3 is TGTGCCACCAGGCGGGACTCCACTGGTGAGCAGTTCTTC. As protein: CATRRDSTGEQFF.

There are a few counts of this clonotype. This rearrangement joins TRBV12-3 or TRBV12-4 to TRBJ2-7; 9 bases align to TRBD1. The CDR3 runs to 14 residues. The V segment lost 6 bases and the J segment 4 bases; nucleotides outside the gene matches: 7. As DNA, the CDR3 is TGTGCCAGCAGGCGGGACAGGGATTTTTACGAGCAGTACTTC. Amino acid sequence: CASRRDRDFYEQYF.

The rearrangement uses TRBV15 and TRBJ2-7, with D possibly TRBD2 on 5 matching bases. Germline-derived CDR1 and CDR2 are LNHNV and YYDKDF (reference sequence). This CDR3 contains 15 residues. The V end was cut by 0 bases, the J end by 6 bases, with 15 bases between. Here the CDR3 DNA reads TGTGCCACCAGCAGAGATTTGAAAGGGAGCGGCGAGCAGTACTTC. This translates into CATSRDLKGSGEQYF.

The CDR3 spells CASSTGTLDFYEQYF. CDR3 bases: TGTGCCAGCAGCACCGGGACACTCGATTTCTACGAGCAGTACTTC. V and J are TRBV21-1 and TRBJ2-7; the table assigns TRBD1, which was not confirmed against the DNA. TRBV21-1 is tagged as a pseudogene. CDR3 length: 15 amino acids.

CDR3 in DNA: TGTGCCAGCAGTCGGACAAATAGCAATCAGCCCCAGCATTTT. Its translation is CASSRTNSNQPQHF. This chain uses TRBV2 with TRBJ1-5, with D possibly being TRBD1 (5 bases). V was shortened by 5 bases and J by 0 bases, with 8 bases between the two germline ends. This CDR3 region has 14 residues. Germline values: CDR1 SNHLY, CDR2 FYNNEI.

This chain uses TRBV6-5 with TRBJ1-1, with D possibly TRBD1 on 5 matching bases. Trimming stripped 7 bases from V and 3 bases from J, with 15 bases between. Germline-derived CDR1 and CDR2 are MNHEY and SVGAGI. CDR3 size: 14 residues. The CDR3 region is CASTSTGADTEAFF. CDR3 bases: TGTGCCAGCACTTCGACCGGGGCCGACACTGAAGCTTTCTTT.

This clonotype was detected ten times or more. CDR3 in amino acids: CASRSQGVEGEPLHF. For the CDR3, the DNA is TGTGCCAGCAGATCCCAAGGAGTCGAAGGGGAGCCCCTCCACTTT. V gene TRBV7-8 combines with J gene TRBJ1-6, with D possibly TRBD1 on 5 matching bases. Deletions cut 6 bases from V and 13 bases from J, with 22 bases between. CDR3 length: 15 residues. CDR1 SGHVS and CDR2 FQNEAQ come from the germline V gene.

V usage is TRBV12-3 or TRBV12-4 and J usage is TRBJ1-2, with 7 bases matching TRBD1. This CDR3 is 13 amino acids long. Trimming cost V 5 bases and J 8 bases; bases outside gene matches: 8. In nucleotides, the CDR3 is TGTGCCAGCAGTGCCTTGACAGGGACCGGCTACACCTTC. It encodes CASSALTGTGYTF.

The chain uses TRBV9 and TRBJ2-3, with D maybe TRBD1 (5 bases). Germline values: CDR1 SGDLS, CDR2 YYNGEE. The CDR3 is made up of 16 amino acids. The ends were cut back, 0 bases at V and 0 bases at J, with 11 bases in the middle. The CDR3 nucleotides read TGTGCCAGCAGCGTAGACGCAGGGCAAAGCACAGATACGCAGTATTTT. Protein product: CASSVDAGQSTDTQYF.

The rearrangement uses TRBV2 and TRBJ2-2; D remains ambiguous. CDR1 is SNHLY, CDR2 FYNNEI, per germline. Trimming removed 6 bases from V and 2 bases from J, with 16 bases in between. CDR3 length equals 16 residues. CDR3 region: CASSRGPLINTGELFF. For the CDR3, the DNA is TGTGCCAGCAGCCGTGGGCCACTAATTAACACCGGGGAGCTGTTTTTT.